This note documents a single T cell receptor beta chain sequence. Its antigen is unidentified. This CDR3 comprises 14 residues. Germline loops: CDR1 SSHAT, CDR2 FNYEAQ (reference sequence). The ends were cut back, 3 bases at V and 5 bases at J, with 13 bases in the middle. This entry comes from a study of CD8+ T cells in alopecia areata. Findings of the study overall: Lesional scalp exceeded normal scalp in clonality, especially in alopecia totalis/universalis. TCR sharing across patients was less clear than in mice, possibly HLA-related. Sequences from scalp samples also cover resident alphabeta T cells of normal skin.

PBMCs yielded sorted CD4+ and CD8+ T cells. Isolated RNA was reverse transcribed into cDNA used as the sequencing template. This table comes from immunoSEQ multiplex PCR, and its TCRdb copy is limited to in-frame clones, with some not included. This sample has 150,000 or so clones, with roughly 50% found just once. Sequenced sample: CD4+ T cells sorted from blood. This sequence joins TRBV7-7 and TRBJ2-5, with D tentatively TRBD1 (5 bases). The receptor was isolated from a human donor in good health. The CDR3 sequence is CASSLTEVGETQYF. In DNA, the CDR3 is TGTGCCAGCAGCTTGACAGAGGTCGGTGAGACCCAGTACTTC.